This TCR beta chain appears in the sequencing data of a study of T-cell reconstitution after alpha-beta-depleted transplantation in children. Study-wide findings and caveats: High day-60 TCRbeta diversity in some patients came from surviving recipient T cells and thymic progenitors. Once a year had passed after transplant, T-cell counts and diversity came mostly from newly produced T cells. Reports say that about two months after transplant, the alpha-beta T cells came out of several hundred graft clones that had expanded.

This CDR3 region has 14 residues. Germline loops: CDR1 SQVTM, CDR2 ANQGSEA. Trimming stripped 7 bases from V and 2 bases from J, with 17 bases between. This clonotype was picked up many times. Its antigen is currently unknown. Unique molecular identifiers tagged the TCRbeta library. TCRdb independently ran MiXCR on the PCR reads; one entry per CDR3 protein. The table has fewer than 700,000 distinct CDR3 sequences, roughly 23% seen once. The origin of this receptor is a boy in the first two years of life who had a stem cell transplant for acute myeloid leukemia, so the T cells may come from the graft donor. Sequenced material: PBMCs, mostly from graft donor cells, taken 360 days after TCRalphabeta/CD19-depleted stem cell transplant. V usage is TRBV29-1 and J usage is TRBJ2-5; D is uncertain. The CDR3 here is CSALGSLPQETQYF. CDR3 bases: TGCAGCGCCCTTGGTTCGCTACCACAAGAGACCCAGTACTTC. The full variable domain, with the rest looked up from reference TRBV29-1 and TRBJ2-5, is SAVISQKPSRDICQRGTSLTIQCQVDSQVTMMFWYRQQPGQSLTLIATANQGSEATYESGFVIDKFPISRPNLTFSTLTVSNMSPEDSSIYLCSALGSLPQETQYFGPGTRLLVL.